The clone carrying this T cell receptor (beta chain) was seen only a few times. The data were taken from a study of cytomegalovirus exposure and HLA in healthy donors. CDR3 length: 17 residues. Germline V lookup: CDR1 SGHRS, CDR2 YFSETQ. With 0 bases clipped from V and 10 bases from J, the junction kept 10 bases outside the gene matches. The study ran its PCR with 60 Vbeta and 13 Jbeta primers. Sequencing used immunoSEQ multiplex PCR; TCRdb keeps in-frame clones, though not all of them. Of 170,000 or so clones listed, roughly 80% are singletons. The receptor was derived from a woman between 25 and 40 years old in good health and CMV-seronegative. Sequenced material: PBMCs. The V call is TRBV5-1, the J call TRBJ1-4; 12 bases map to TRBD1. This CDR3 reads CASSLAGTGGRGGKLFF. For the CDR3, the DNA is TGCGCCAGCAGCTTGGCCGGGACAGGGGGCCGGGGGGGAAAACTGTTTTTT.